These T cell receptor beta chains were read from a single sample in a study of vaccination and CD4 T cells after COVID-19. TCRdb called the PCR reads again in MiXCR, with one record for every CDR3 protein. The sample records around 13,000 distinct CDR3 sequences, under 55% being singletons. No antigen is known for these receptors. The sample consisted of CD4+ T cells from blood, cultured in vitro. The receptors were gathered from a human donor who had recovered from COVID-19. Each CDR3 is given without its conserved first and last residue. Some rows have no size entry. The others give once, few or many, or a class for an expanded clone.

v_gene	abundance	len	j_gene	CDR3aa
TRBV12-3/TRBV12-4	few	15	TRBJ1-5	ASRPNTGTGVNQPQH
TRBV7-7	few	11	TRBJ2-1	ASSSSSIGEQF
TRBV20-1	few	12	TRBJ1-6	SASPGAGNSPLH
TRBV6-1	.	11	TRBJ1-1	ASSRTGGTEAF
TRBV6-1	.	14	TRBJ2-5	ASSTEAERNQETQY
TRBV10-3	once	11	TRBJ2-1	ATLAFGGEKQF
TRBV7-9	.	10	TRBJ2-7	ASSSSSYEQY
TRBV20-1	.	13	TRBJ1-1	SARVDRGLGTEAF
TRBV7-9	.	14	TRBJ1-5	ASSFGDRGFGQPQH
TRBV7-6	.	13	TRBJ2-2	ASSSLPGWTGELF
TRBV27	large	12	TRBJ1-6	ASRRRLINSPLH
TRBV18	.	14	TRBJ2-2	ASSPRLNTNTGELF
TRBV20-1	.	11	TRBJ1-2	SARVDSWYGYT
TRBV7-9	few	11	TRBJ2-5	ASSSARQETQY
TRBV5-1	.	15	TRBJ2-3	ASSRGQGLVGTDTQY
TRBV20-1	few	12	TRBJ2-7	SASKLPVTYEQY